These 24 T cell receptor beta chains originate from one sample sequenced in a study of shared clonotypes between healthy human individuals. Naive-designated CD8 cells lacked CD45RO, were positively enriched for CCR7, and omitted terminally differentiated effector memory CD45RA+ cells. Some clones are missing from TCRdb's copy, which holds only in-frame ones; the method was immunoSEQ multiplex PCR. The sample shows some 2,000,000 clones, around 96% of them seen only once. Specimen: naive CD8+ T cells sorted from blood. These receptors were obtained from a man younger than 30 in good health.

The chain has TRBV27 and TRBJ2-7, with 8 bases aligning to TRBD1. The CDR3 has 14 residues. Germline assignment: CDR1 MNHEY and CDR2 SMNVEV (reference sequence). V gave up 3 bases and J gave up 3 bases; unmatched junction bases: 4. CDR3 sequence reads: CASSFGQGYYEQYF. CDR3 nucleotides: TGTGCCAGCAGTTTTGGACAGGGCTACTACGAGCAGTACTTC.

The chain combines TRBV4-1 with TRBJ1-2; D remains ambiguous. CDR3 size: 14 residues. V gave up 1 base and J gave up 2 bases, with 8 bases separating them. In germline, CDR1 is MGHRA, CDR2 YSYEKL. The chain's CDR3 is CASSQGRANYGYTF. The CDR3 nucleotides are TGCGCCAGCAGCCAAGGTAGGGCAAACTATGGCTACACCTTC.

This chain uses TRBV7-9 with TRBJ2-7; D remains ambiguous. Between the trimmed V and J ends, which lost 4 bases and 0 bases, there was a span of 13 bases. Germline loops: CDR1 SEHNR, CDR2 FQNEAQ (reference sequence). CDR3 size: 15 residues. CDR3 in DNA: TGTGCCAGCAGCTCCCCGTTAAGCCCCTCCTACGAGCAGTACTTC. Translation gives CASSSPLSPSYEQYF.

The chain uses TRBV14 and TRBJ2-7; 9 bases map to TRBD1. From germline, CDR1 is SGHDN and CDR2 FVKESK. The ends lost 3 bases at V and 3 bases at J; junction bases unmatched: 3. The CDR3 loop spans 14 amino acids. CDR3 in DNA: TGTGCCAGCAGCCACACGGGACAGGGCTACGAGCAGTACTTC. Encoded protein: CASSHTGQGYEQYF.

A few counts support this clone. The DNA of the CDR3 is TGCGCCAGCAGTGCCGGGACAGGTTTTTCGCTCCTCCACTTT. It is translated as CASSAGTGFSLLHF. The V and J genes are TRBV10-1 and TRBJ1-6; 8 bases fit TRBD1. Losses at the gene ends were 4 bases for V and 15 bases for J; bases not matched to a gene: 11. This CDR3 has 14 residues. Germline loops: CDR1 WNHNN, CDR2 SYGVQD (reference sequence).

The chain employs TRBV27 and TRBJ2-1; D is possibly TRBD2 (5 bases). Per germline, CDR1 MNHEY and CDR2 SMNVEV (reference sequence). The CDR3 spans 15 residues. V was shortened by 6 bases and J by 4 bases, with 16 bases between the two germline ends. CDR3 amino acids: CASRYSGEGYNEQFF. DNA for the CDR3: TGTGCCAGCAGATACAGCGGCGAGGGTTACAATGAGCAGTTCTTC.

The V gene is TRBV6-5, the J gene TRBJ2-4; unclear D gene. Trimming pared 7 bases from V and 9 bases from J, leaving 19 bases between. There are 14 residues in the CDR3. Germline CDR1 reads MNHEY; CDR2 reads SVGAGI. This chain's CDR3 is CASTPSPVLGIQYF. The CDR3 region has the DNA TGTGCCAGCACCCCGAGCCCGGTTTTAGGCATTCAGTACTTC.

The genes are TRBV9 and TRBJ2-5; 8 nucleotides agree with TRBD2. V was pared by 3 bases and J by 5 bases, with 6 bases of the junction left unmatched. The CDR3 is 14 residues long. CDR1 is SGDLS, CDR2 YYNGEE, per germline. CDR3 nucleotide sequence: TGTGCCAGCAGCGCGGGGGGACTAGTGGAGACCCAGTACTTC. Its protein product is CASSAGGLVETQYF.

This clone was recorded once. This rearrangement joins TRBV9 to TRBJ2-1, with 10 bases lining up with TRBD2. V lost 6 bases, J lost 6 bases, and 9 bases stayed unmatched. This CDR3 is built from 15 residues. Germline V gene sequence: CDR1 SGDLS, CDR2 YYNGEE. The CDR3: CASMRGSGRANEQFF. CDR3 nucleotide sequence: TGTGCCAGCATGAGGGGGAGCGGGAGGGCCAATGAGCAGTTCTTC.

The V gene is TRBV18, the J gene TRBJ1-4, with D uncertain. The V end was cut by 6 bases, the J end by 3 bases, with 14 bases between. There are 15 residues in the CDR3. The V gene's germline CDR1 is KGHSH and CDR2 LQKENI. This chain's CDR3 is CASSLDPRANEKLFF. CDR3 in DNA: TGTGCCAGCTCGCTCGACCCCCGGGCTAATGAAAAACTGTTTTTT.

The chain uses TRBV9 and TRBJ1-3; D is undetermined. Germline V CDR1 and CDR2: SGDLS, YYNGEE. The CDR3 is made up of 16 amino acids. Trimming took off 5 bases at V and 0 bases at J, with 15 bases between the two ends. In DNA form, the CDR3 reads TGTGCCAGCAGTTTCTTGGGCTCGAGCTCTGGAAACACCATATATTTT. This gives the protein CASSFLGSSSGNTIYF.

This clone was counted a few times. The rearrangement links TRBV2 to TRBJ1-6; D uncertain. Germline V lookup: CDR1 SNHLY, CDR2 FYNNEI. V was pared by 1 base and J by 14 bases, with 12 bases between. This CDR3 is built from 13 residues. In nucleotides, the CDR3 is TGTGCCAGCAGTGAAGACCCCGTTGGAGCCCTCCACTTT. Translation: CASSEDPVGALHF.

The J gene is TRBJ2-7, the V gene TRBV4-1; D call uncertain. Per germline, CDR1 MGHRA and CDR2 YSYEKL. Trimming cost V 0 bases and J 1 base, with 19 bases left between them. CDR3 size: 18 residues. The chain's CDR3 is CASSQEIGDTDNSYEQYF. The CDR3 nucleotides read TGCGCCAGCAGCCAAGAAATCGGCGACACCGATAATTCCTACGAGCAGTACTTC.

The chain recombines TRBV4-1 with TRBJ1-5, with a weak D call TRBD1 (6 bases). The CDR3 is made up of 15 amino acids. Trimming shortened V by 4 bases and J by 3 bases, and 13 bases separated the two germline ends. In germline, CDR1 is MGHRA, CDR2 YSYEKL. The CDR3 region is CASSPWTAPNQPQHF. The CDR3 coding sequence is TGCGCCAGCAGCCCGTGGACAGCGCCCAATCAGCCCCAGCATTTT.

J is TRBJ2-3 and V is TRBV15; D is unclear. This CDR3 spans 17 amino acids. Germline CDR1 and CDR2: LNHNV and YYDKDF (reference sequence). V was cut by 2 bases and J by 1 base, with 16 bases left in between. CDR3 region: CATSRSLMRTGTDTQYF. CDR3 in DNA: TGTGCCACCAGCAGATCCCTCATGCGGACCGGCACAGATACGCAGTATTTT.

The chain employs TRBV10-2 and TRBJ2-7, with D unclear. Trimming pared 0 bases from V and 9 bases from J, leaving 9 bases between. This CDR3 region has 12 residues. Per the germline V gene, CDR1 is WSHSY and CDR2 is SAAADI. The CDR3 region is CASSESIVLQYF. For the CDR3, the DNA is TGCGCCAGCAGTGAGTCTATAGTTTTGCAGTACTTC.

A remark on this clone: Other DNA variants within this sample encode the same CDR3. The chain recombines TRBV6-1 with TRBJ2-7; D unresolved. Germline assignment: CDR1 MNHNS and CDR2 SASEGT. This CDR3 is built from 13 residues. Between the trimmed V and J ends, which lost 1 base and 3 bases, there was a span of 7 bases. The CDR3 region is CASSEGTHYEQYF. The CDR3 region has the DNA TGTGCCAGCAGTGAAGGTACTCACTACGAGCAGTACTTC.

Notes on this clone: The identical CDR3 is also encoded by other nucleotide sequences in the sample. The chain has TRBV9 and TRBJ2-5; 7 nucleotides align to TRBD2. From germline, CDR1 is SGDLS and CDR2 YYNGEE. Losses at the gene ends were 2 bases for V and 3 bases for J; bases not matched to a gene: 4. The CDR3 is 14 residues long. The CDR3 nucleotides read TGTGCCAGCAGCGTGGCGGGGGTGGAAGAGACCCAGTACTTC. It translates to CASSVAGVEETQYF.

The genes are TRBV7-9 and TRBJ2-1; 9 nucleotides match TRBD2. V trimming: 8 bases; J trimming: 8 bases; junction bases outside the gene matches: 10. Germline lookup yields CDR1 SEHNR and CDR2 FQNEAQ (reference sequence). CDR3 length equals 14 residues. CDR3 protein: CASLGLSGGYEQFF. CDR3 DNA: TGTGCCAGCTTGGGACTGAGCGGGGGGTATGAGCAGTTCTTC.

This clone turned up a few times. The V and J genes are TRBV5-4 and TRBJ1-2; D is unresolved. The CDR3 totals 14 residues. CDR1 and CDR2 from the germline V gene are SGHNT and YYREEE (reference sequence). V lost 1 base, J lost 5 bases, and 12 bases lay in between. CDR3 bases: TGTGCCAGCAGCTTGTTAACGGAGAATTATGGCTACACCTTC. It translates to CASSLLTENYGYTF.

This CDR3 reads CATGDGVAGSTDTQYF. The CDR3 region has the DNA TGTGCCACCGGAGACGGGGTAGCGGGAAGCACAGATACGCAGTATTTT. The chain combines TRBV27 with TRBJ2-3; 8 bases map to TRBD2. V was pared by 10 bases and J by 0 bases, with 12 bases of the junction left unmatched. Germline loops: CDR1 MNHEY, CDR2 SMNVEV (reference sequence). The CDR3 length is 16 residues.

The chain has TRBV4-1 and TRBJ2-7; 7 positions match TRBD1. The CDR3 runs 15 residues. From germline, CDR1 is MGHRA and CDR2 YSYEKL. V trimming: 4 bases; J trimming: 1 base; junction bases outside the gene matches: 7. The CDR3 here is CASSPNYRGSYEQYF. The CDR3 bases are TGCGCCAGCAGCCCGAACTACAGGGGTTCCTACGAGCAGTACTTC.

This chain uses TRBV6-5 with TRBJ2-7; no clear D gene. The CDR3 length is 14 residues. CDR1 is MNHEY, CDR2 SVGAGI, per germline. V lost 6 bases to trimming and J lost 0 bases, with 12 bases between them. The CDR3 region is CASSPTASSYEQYF. As DNA, the CDR3 is TGTGCCAGCAGCCCGACGGCCAGCTCCTACGAGCAGTACTTC.

The chain joins TRBV6-5 to TRBJ1-3, with no clear D. Trimming took 5 bases from V and 8 from J, leaving 19 bases between them. There are 15 residues in the CDR3. Germline assignment: CDR1 MNHEY and CDR2 SVGAGI. The CDR3 sequence is CASSTLVASPDTIYF. For the CDR3, the DNA is TGTGCCAGCAGTACACTCGTGGCGTCACCGGACACCATATATTTT.